Following are 11 T cell receptor beta chains from one sample sequenced in a study of human T cells and chemical hapten exposure. MiXCR was run by TCRdb on the RACE reads, yielding one entry per CDR3 protein. The profile shows more than 300,000 distinct CDR3 sequences, about 5.4% of them singletons. The time point denotes: pre-sensitization, week 0. This sample's treatment: therapeutic diphenylcyclopropenone sensitization with weekly scalp DPC. Sequenced here: whole blood, sampled in connection with sensitization to the hapten diphenylcyclopropenone (DPC). Receptors originate from a woman aged 18-29 years with alopecia areata. Some clones in this sample may be carry-over from other donors' samples.

The table lists this clonotype with a few counts. The gene calls are TRBV5-6 and TRBJ1-5; 8 bases fit TRBD1. The J segment lost 7 bases and the V segment lost 5 bases, leaving 8 bases of the junction unmatched. Germline values: CDR1 SGHDT, CDR2 YYEEEE. The CDR3 extends over 14 amino acids. The CDR3 DNA sequence: TGTGCCAGCAGTCAGACAGGGGAGGGGCAGCCCCAGCATTTT. This encodes CASSQTGEGQPQHF. Full variable domain (rest looked up from reference TRBV5-6 and TRBJ1-5): DAGVTQSPTHLIKTRGQQVTLRCSPKSGHDTVSWYQQALGQGPQFIFQYYEEEERQRGNFPDRFSGHQFPNYSSELNVNALLLGDSALYLCASSQTGEGQPQHFGDGTRLSIL.

This clonotype was observed many times. The chain has TRBV6-4 and TRBJ2-1, with D perhaps matching TRBD2 (7 bases). Trimming stripped 6 bases from V and 5 bases from J, with 29 bases between. The length of the CDR3 is 19 residues. Germline CDR1 reads MRHNA; CDR2 reads SNTAGT. CDR3 DNA sequence: TGTGCCAGCAGGGCCACCCCTGGTCGGGGGGCGTCCATCAACAATGAGCAGTTCTTC. This sequence encodes CASRATPGRGASINNEQFF.

The V gene is TRBV14, the J gene TRBJ1-3, with a weak D call TRBD1 (6 bases). The V and J ends lost 5 bases and 0 bases respectively, with 11 bases between them. Germline assignment: CDR1 SGHDN and CDR2 FVKESK. The CDR3 extends over 15 amino acids. CDR3 bases: TGTGCCAGCAGCTCCGGGACAACCTCTGGAAACACCATATATTTT. As protein: CASSSGTTSGNTIYF. Full variable domain (missing parts from reference TRBV14 and TRBJ1-3): EAGVTQFPSHSVIEKGQTVTLRCDPISGHDNLYWYRRVMGKEIKFLLHFVKESKQDESGMPNNRFLAERTGGTYSTLKVQPAELEDSGVYFCASSSGTTSGNTIYFGEGSWLTVV.

This clonotype was detected only a few times. The chain joins TRBV20-1 to TRBJ2-5; D unclear. Germline loops: CDR1 DFQATT, CDR2 SNEGSKA (reference sequence). Trimming pared 2 bases from V and 4 bases from J, leaving 14 bases between. There are 14 residues in the CDR3. This chain's CDR3 is CSARSPTGGETQYF. The CDR3 bases are TGCAGTGCTAGATCCCCGACGGGTGGAGAGACCCAGTACTTC.

This clonotype was seen ten or more times. The V and J genes are TRBV10-3 and TRBJ1-2; D is uncertain. Trimming removed 6 bases from V and 5 bases from J, with 13 bases in between. CDR1 and CDR2 from the germline V gene are ENHRY and SYGVKD. The CDR3 is made up of 13 amino acids. The CDR3 region is CAIRSDRLYGYTF. Written as DNA, the CDR3 is TGTGCCATCAGATCGGATCGACTTTATGGCTACACCTTC.

This clonotype was observed at least ten times. V and J are TRBV4-1 and TRBJ1-2; the match to TRBD1 covers 11 bases. CDR1 and CDR2 (germline): MGHRA, YSYEKL. V dropped 3 bases and J dropped 3; count of bases not matched to a gene: 6. The CDR3 runs 16 residues. The CDR3 DNA sequence: TGCGCCAGCAGCCACCGGACAGGGGGCGCGGACTATGGCTACACCTTC. The encoded protein is CASSHRTGGADYGYTF.

This chain connects TRBV5-1 to TRBJ2-5; maybe TRBD1 (6 bases). V was cut by 3 bases and J by 2 bases, with 11 bases left in between. The CDR3 covers 14 residues. CDR1 is SGHRS, CDR2 YFSETQ, per germline. The CDR3 nucleotides are TGCGCCAGCAGCTCCTGGGACAATCAAGAGACCCAGTACTTC. Its protein is CASSSWDNQETQYF.

The chain combines TRBV13 with TRBJ1-5, with D maybe TRBD1 (5 bases). The CDR3 covers 14 residues. CDR1 is PRHDT and CDR2 is FYEKMQ in the germline V gene (reference sequence). V was trimmed by 5 bases and J by 1 base, leaving 9 bases between them. The chain's CDR3 is CASSMGESNQPQHF. The CDR3 nucleotides read TGTGCCAGCAGCATGGGGGAAAGCAATCAGCCCCAGCATTTT.

The V call is TRBV4-1, the J call TRBJ1-2; the D is unclear. There are 13 residues in the CDR3. CDR1 and CDR2 (germline): MGHRA, YSYEKL. V lost 1 base to trimming and J lost 10 bases, with 13 bases between them. The CDR3 reads CASSQGAHSPYTF. The DNA for the CDR3 is TGCGCCAGCAGCCAAGGGGCTCACTCGCCCTACACCTTC.

This clonotype showed up just a few times. CDR3 amino acids: CAISGAGITEAFF. CDR3 sequence (DNA): TGTGCCATCAGTGGCGCCGGGATCACTGAAGCTTTCTTT. This chain joins TRBV10-3 and TRBJ1-1; D call uncertain. V was cut by 4 bases and J by 4 bases, with 10 bases left in between. The CDR3 is 13 residues long. Germline V gene data show CDR1 as ENHRY and CDR2 as SYGVKD.

This clonotype was picked up many times. The rearrangement uses TRBV7-6 and TRBJ2-3; 7 bases fit TRBD2. The CDR3 contains 13 residues. Germline CDR1 is SGHVS and CDR2 is FNYEAQ. V lost 6 bases and J lost 1; bases outside the gene matches: 1. The CDR3 here is CASRGGGTDTQYF. CDR3 nucleotides: TGTGCCAGCAGGGGGGGGGGCACAGATACGCAGTATTTT.